Listed below are T cell receptor beta chains from one sample, sequenced in a study of blood T cell repertoires in COVID-19. Some clones are missing from TCRdb's copy, which holds only in-frame ones; the method was immunoSEQ multiplex PCR. The table lists roughly 410,000 clones, 70% to 90% of them singletons. The sample was peripheral blood. All receptors derive from a woman aged 40 to 50 with COVID-19, enrolled during active disease. Both conserved end residues are part of each CDR3. A D gene is named only where the DNA matches it firmly. Some rows have no size entry. The others give once, few or many, or a class for an expanded clone.

size,J,V,D,DNA,CDR3
once,TRBJ2-3,TRBV18,TRBD2,TGTGCCAGCTCACCCGGGGGGGGCACAGATACGCAGTATTTT,CASSPGGGTDTQYF
.,TRBJ2-1,TRBV4-1,TRBD2,TGCGCCAGCAGCCAAGGGCTAGCGGGAGCATACAATGAGCAGTTCTTC,CASSQGLAGAYNEQFF
.,TRBJ1-1,TRBV9,.,TGTGCCAGCAGCGAGGCTTCGGGGGGAAGGGGTGCGGGCACTGAAGCTTTCTTT,CASSEASGGRGAGTEAFF
once,TRBJ2-3,TRBV7-6,TRBD2,TGTGCCAGCAGCTTAGGACTAGCATCCGGCACAGATACGCAGTATTTT,CASSLGLASGTDTQYF
.,TRBJ1-3,TRBV29-1,.,TGCAGCGCTAACAGTCTCTCTGGAAACACCATATATTTT,CSANSLSGNTIYF
.,TRBJ2-7,TRBV29-1,TRBD1,TGCAGCGCGGGACAGGGCAAGGACGAGCAGTACTTC,CSAGQGKDEQYF
once,TRBJ1-2,TRBV9,.,TGTGCCAGCAGCGCACATATGGGGGGTAAACTTGGCTACACCTTC,CASSAHMGGKLGYTF
.,TRBJ2-6,TRBV7-3,.,TGTGCCAGCAGCTCCTACCCTGGGGCCAACGTCCTGACTTTC,CASSSYPGANVLTF
.,TRBJ1-5,TRBV5-1,TRBD1,TGCGCCAGCAGCGACGGGACAGGGAGACAGCCCCAGCATTTT,CASSDGTGRQPQHF
.,TRBJ2-5,TRBV18,.,TGTGCCAGCTCACCCACGGGAGAGACCCAGTACTTC,CASSPTGETQYF
.,TRBJ1-1,TRBV5-5,TRBD1,TGTGCCAGCAGCTTGACAGGGGGAACTGAAGCTTTCTTT,CASSLTGGTEAFF
.,TRBJ2-7,TRBV30,.,TGTGCCTGGAGTCCCCGGACTACCCTCGCTCACGAGCAGTACTTC,CAWSPRTTLAHEQYF
.,TRBJ2-1,TRBV27,TRBD1,TGTGCCAGCAGTTTGCTCACAGGGGGCAAAGGAAATGAGCAGTTCTTC,CASSLLTGGKGNEQFF
.,TRBJ2-1,TRBV10-3,.,TGTGCCATCAGTGAGACAAATAATGAGCAGTTCTTC,CAISETNNEQFF
.,TRBJ1-2,TRBV5-8,.,TGTGCCAGCAGCCTATCATCCTTCAAAGGGAGCTATGGCTACACCTTC,CASSLSSFKGSYGYTF
.,TRBJ1-2,TRBV4-3,.,TGCGCCAGCAGCCAAGACGGCGCCAGGGCAGGCTATGGCTACACCTTC,CASSQDGARAGYGYTF